A selection of T cell receptor beta chains follows, all from one sample in a study of cytomegalovirus exposure and HLA in healthy donors. Libraries were prepared by immunoSEQ multiplex PCR; TCRdb keeps only in-frame clonotypes and omits some of them. The sample shows 120,000 to 150,000 clones, roughly four fifths of them seen only once. Sequencing used PBMCs. These TCRs come from a man in his forties in good health and CMV-seropositive. The CDR3 runs from the conserved cysteine through the conserved F or W. The D gene is left open where the match is weak. Where a row states a size, it is once, few, many or the class of an expanded clone; other rows omit it.

D: TRBD2; size: -; J: TRBJ2-2; V: TRBV7-3; CDR3: CASSTRGRNTGELFF; DNA: TGTGCCAGCAGCACGCGGGGGAGGAACACCGGGGAGCTGTTTTTT
D: TRBD1; size: -; J: TRBJ1-4; V: TRBV28; CDR3: CASTTDRGARATNEKLFF; DNA: TGTGCCAGCACTACAGACAGGGGTGCAAGGGCAACTAATGAAAAACTGTTTTTT
D: TRBD2; size: few; J: TRBJ2-7; V: TRBV6-6; CDR3: CASKASGSDEQYF; DNA: TGTGCCAGCAAGGCTAGCGGGAGTGACGAGCAGTACTTC
D: TRBD2; size: -; J: TRBJ2-2; V: TRBV7-3; CDR3: CASSRLAGGLGTGELFF; DNA: TGTGCCAGCAGTAGACTAGCGGGAGGGCTGGGCACCGGGGAGCTGTTTTTT
D: TRBD2; size: -; J: TRBJ2-7; V: TRBV7-6; CDR3: CASSLANGLAGRAYEQYF; DNA: TGTGCCAGCAGCTTAGCGAACGGGCTAGCGGGAAGGGCCTACGAGCAGTACTTC
D: TRBD1; size: -; J: TRBJ1-1; V: TRBV28; CDR3: CASSSGGTGRYTEAFF; DNA: TGTGCCAGCAGTTCTGGGGGGACAGGGAGGTACACTGAAGCTTTCTTT
D: TRBD2; size: -; J: TRBJ2-7; V: TRBV7-3; CDR3: CAQNSGRLTYEQYF; DNA: TGTGCCCAAAATAGCGGGAGGCTTACCTACGAGCAGTACTTC
D: -; size: -; J: TRBJ1-3; V: TRBV9; CDR3: CASSVEGGGPNTIYF; DNA: TGTGCCAGCAGCGTAGAGGGAGGGGGACCCAACACCATATATTTT
D: -; size: -; J: TRBJ2-2; V: TRBV9; CDR3: CASSASGGANTGELFF; DNA: TGTGCCAGCAGCGCTAGTGGAGGGGCGAACACCGGGGAGCTGTTTTTT
D: -; size: -; J: TRBJ1-4; V: TRBV5-8; CDR3: CASSLGRDSLNEKLFF; DNA: TGTGCCAGCAGCCTAGGACGGGATAGCCTCAATGAAAAACTGTTTTTT
D: TRBD2; size: -; J: TRBJ2-2; V: TRBV4-2; CDR3: CASSRRLAGDTGELFF; DNA: TGTGCCAGCAGCCGCCGACTAGCGGGAGACACCGGGGAGCTGTTTTTT
D: -; size: -; J: TRBJ1-2; V: TRBV5-1; CDR3: CASSSPSQGNYGYTF; DNA: TGCGCCAGCAGCTCCCCGTCGCAGGGCAACTATGGCTACACCTTC
D: TRBD2; size: -; J: TRBJ2-7; V: TRBV27; CDR3: CASSLGGFSGRATSGEQYF; DNA: TGTGCCAGCAGTCTAGGGGGTTTTAGCGGGAGGGCCACATCGGGCGAGCAGTACTTC
D: -; size: few; J: TRBJ1-4; V: TRBV4-1; CDR3: CASSLQGGSEKLFF; DNA: TGCGCCAGCAGCCTACAGGGCGGGAGTGAAAAACTGTTTTTT